This T cell receptor (beta chain) appears in the sequencing data of a study of OX40 agonist ivuxolimab in advanced cancers. Study-level information: Each patient was given ivuxolimab into a vein every 2 weeks, at 0.01 to 10 mg/kg.

On this clone itself: The target antigen is unknown.

General observations from the study: Clonal expansion was seen in CD4+ and CD8+ blood T cells by week 6 at 0.1 to 3.0 mg/kg.

The repertoire was sequenced with immunoSEQ multiplex PCR; TCRdb's copy has only in-frame clones and lacks some. The sample lists 35,000 to 45,000 clones, roughly 83% occurring once. Germline CDR1 reads MNHEY; CDR2 reads SMNVEV (reference sequence). Trimming cost V 1 base and J 3 bases; bases outside gene matches: 14. The CDR3 runs 18 residues. Here the sequenced sample was CD4+ or CD8+ T cells sorted from blood, taken in a trial of the OX40 agonist ivuxolimab. The chain combines TRBV27 with TRBJ2-7; 8 bases map to TRBD1. This TCR was recovered from an adult with an advanced solid tumor such as melanoma, head and neck, liver or kidney cancer. CDR3: CASSLLPGQGVSIYEQYF. The CDR3 bases are TGTGCCAGCAGTTTATTGCCCGGACAGGGCGTGAGTATCTACGAGCAGTACTTC.